The T cell receptor beta chain described here comes from a study of blood T cell repertoires in COVID-19. Background on the study: The samples span acute and convalescent COVID-19 from the United States, Italy and Spain. PBMCs, B-cell-depleted T cells, or T cells were the source of the cDNA or gDNA that made up the material.

CDR3 size: 12 residues. The germline V gene encodes CDR1 DFQATT and CDR2 SNEGSKA (reference sequence). V shed 6 bases, J shed 7 bases, and the junction held 6 bases outside the gene matches. Original handling: Nucleated cell counts were estimated from reference gene primer amplification. Measured with immunoSEQ multiplex PCR; TCRdb has only the in-frame clones, and not every one. D and trimming were read from the DNA, whereas the V and J calls and clone size are those reported in that table. The repertoire holds around 140,000 clones, 85% to 90% seen once, with less than 20% in the top ten. Input material: peripheral blood. The gene calls are TRBV20-1 and TRBJ1-2, with TRBD1 matching 9 bases. The TCR originated in a man aged 50 to 60 with active or convalescent COVID-19. The CDR3 region has the DNA TGCAGTGCAAGTACAGGGGGCGGTGGCTACACCTTC. It translates to CSASTGGGGYTF.